This T cell receptor beta chain was sequenced in a study of blood T cell repertoires in COVID-19. Study background: Acute and convalescent COVID-19 specimens originated in the United States, Italy and Spain. Nucleic acid was either cDNA or gDNA, and it came from T cells, B-cell-depleted T cells, or PBMCs.

As handled by the study authors: Nucleated cell number was recorded as an estimate derived from reference gene primer amplification. The protocol was immunoSEQ multiplex PCR, while the TCRdb copy is restricted to in-frame clones and leaves out a portion. From that table come the V and J calls and clone size; the DNA was used to work out D and trimming. The sample includes roughly 70,000 clones, around 67% seen only once; the top ten take around 21%. In germline, CDR1 is SGHTA, CDR2 FQGTGA. The CDR3 contains 15 residues. The V end lost 4 bases, the J end lost 0 bases, and 10 bases lay between the germline ends.

This TCR came from a man aged 60-69 years with acute or convalescent COVID-19. Sequencing was done on a sample of peripheral blood. This chain joins TRBV7-3 and TRBJ2-1; D ambiguous. As DNA, the CDR3 is TGTGCCAGCAGCTCAGACTTGAGCTCCTACAATGAGCAGTTCTTC. Its protein is CASSSDLSSYNEQFF.